This T cell receptor (beta chain) was identified during a study of control samples from healthy donors and cancer patients. Repertoires were generated with immunoSEQ multiplex PCR, while TCRdb's copy carries only in-frame clones and drops some. The profile shows 78,000 or so clones, about 80% of them singletons. The CDR3 is 15 residues long. Germline V gene data show CDR1 as MGHRA and CDR2 as YSYEKL. The trim removed 7 bases at V and 0 bases at J, leaving 5 bases unmatched. Sample: blood. The chain combines TRBV4-1 with TRBJ1-3; TRBD1 matches at 8 bases. This TCR derives from a man aged 45-65 years in good health. CDR3 sequence (DNA): TGCGCCAGCACGGACAGGGCCAACTCTGGAAACACCATATATTTT. Protein product: CASTDRANSGNTIYF.